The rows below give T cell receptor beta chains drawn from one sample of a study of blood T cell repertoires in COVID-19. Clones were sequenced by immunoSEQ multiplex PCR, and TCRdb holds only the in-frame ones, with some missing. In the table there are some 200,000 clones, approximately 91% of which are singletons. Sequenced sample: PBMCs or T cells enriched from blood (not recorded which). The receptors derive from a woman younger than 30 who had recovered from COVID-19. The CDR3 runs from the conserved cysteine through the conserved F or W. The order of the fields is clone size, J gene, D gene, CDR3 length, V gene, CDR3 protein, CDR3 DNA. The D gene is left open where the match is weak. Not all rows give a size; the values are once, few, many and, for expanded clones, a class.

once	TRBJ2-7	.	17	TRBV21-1	CASSKAGVYRYHQEQYF	TGTGCCAGCAGCAAAGCGGGAGTATATAGATATCATCAGGAGCAGTACTTC
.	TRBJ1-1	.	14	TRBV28	CASRPSTVNTEAFF	TGTGCCAGCAGGCCTTCAACGGTGAACACTGAAGCTTTCTTT
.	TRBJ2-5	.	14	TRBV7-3	CASSLSGGMETQYF	TGTGCCAGCAGCTTATCTGGGGGGATGGAGACCCAGTACTTC
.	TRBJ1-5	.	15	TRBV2	CASSQGPGIVQPQHF	TGTGCCAGCAGTCAAGGGCCAGGGATCGTTCAGCCCCAGCATTTT
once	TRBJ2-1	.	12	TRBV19	CASSNRDNEQFF	TGTGCCAGTAGTAACCGGGACAATGAGCAGTTCTTC
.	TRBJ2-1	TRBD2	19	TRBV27	CASKKSRGELAGNYNEQFF	TGTGCCAGCAAAAAGTCGAGGGGAGAACTAGCGGGAAACTACAATGAGCAGTTCTTC
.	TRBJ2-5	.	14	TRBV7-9	CASSPPGSEETQYF	TGTGCCAGCAGCCCCCCCGGAAGCGAAGAGACCCAGTACTTC
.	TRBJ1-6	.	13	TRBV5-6	CASADRSDSPLHF	TGTGCCAGCGCGGATCGTTCTGATTCACCCCTCCACTTT
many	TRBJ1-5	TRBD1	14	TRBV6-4	CASSEGQGNQPQHF	TGTGCCAGCAGTGAGGGACAGGGCAATCAGCCCCAGCATTTT
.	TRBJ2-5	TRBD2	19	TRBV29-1	CSVEGTSGREWNLEETQYF	TGCAGCGTTGAAGGGACTAGCGGGAGAGAGTGGAACTTAGAAGAGACCCAGTACTTC
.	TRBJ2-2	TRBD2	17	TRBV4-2	CASSPLAGGPETGELFF	TGTGCCAGCAGCCCCCTAGCGGGAGGGCCGGAAACCGGGGAGCTGTTTTTT
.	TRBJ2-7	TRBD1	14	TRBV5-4	CASSAGTGILEQYF	TGTGCCAGCAGTGCCGGGACAGGGATCCTCGAGCAGTACTTC
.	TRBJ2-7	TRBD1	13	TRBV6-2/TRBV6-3	CASSLTGTYEQYF	TGTGCCAGCAGTTTGACAGGGACCTACGAGCAGTACTTC
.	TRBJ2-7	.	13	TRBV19	CASSIRNNYEQYF	TGTGCCAGTAGTATCCGCAACAATTACGAGCAGTACTTC
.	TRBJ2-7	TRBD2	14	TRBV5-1	CASAGTSGAYEQYF	TGCGCCTCAGCCGGGACTAGCGGTGCCTACGAGCAGTACTTC
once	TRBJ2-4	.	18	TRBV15	CATSRDRWQGRRGNIQYF	TGTGCCACCAGCAGAGATCGCTGGCAGGGCCGCCGTGGAAACATTCAGTACTTC
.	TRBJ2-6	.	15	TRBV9	CASRDRYSGANVLTF	TGTGCCAGCAGGGACAGATACTCTGGGGCCAACGTCCTGACTTTC
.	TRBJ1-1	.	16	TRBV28	CASSLRGGTGDTEAFF	TGTGCCAGCAGTTTGAGGGGCGGTACGGGGGACACTGAAGCTTTCTTT
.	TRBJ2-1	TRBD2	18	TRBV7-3	CASSLRVSPAGIANEQFF	TGTGCCAGCAGCTTAAGAGTGAGCCCAGCGGGAATCGCGAATGAGCAGTTCTTC
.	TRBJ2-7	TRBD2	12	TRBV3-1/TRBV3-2	CASSQEGRAQYF	TGTGCCAGCAGCCAAGAGGGGAGGGCCCAGTACTTC
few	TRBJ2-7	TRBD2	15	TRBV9	CASSEREGGPYEQYF	TGTGCCAGCAGCGAGAGAGAGGGAGGGCCGTACGAGCAGTACTTC
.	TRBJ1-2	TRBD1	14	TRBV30	CAWSRGGQGSGYTF	TGTGCCTGGAGTCGGGGGGGACAGGGCTCCGGCTACACCTTC
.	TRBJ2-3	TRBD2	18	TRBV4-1	CASSPQRLAGLPTDTQYF	TGCGCCAGCAGCCCGCAGCGACTAGCGGGACTCCCCACAGATACGCAGTATTTT
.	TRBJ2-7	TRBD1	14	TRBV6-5	CASKSRTGRYEQYF	TGTGCCAGCAAGTCCCGGACAGGGAGGTACGAGCAGTACTTC
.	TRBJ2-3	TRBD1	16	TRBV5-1	CASSLGTGPQGDTQYF	TGCGCCAGCAGCTTGGGGACAGGGCCTCAGGGAGATACGCAGTATTTT
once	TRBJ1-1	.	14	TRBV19	CASSIVGGDTEAFF	TGTGCCAGTAGTATAGTAGGAGGGGACACTGAAGCTTTCTTT
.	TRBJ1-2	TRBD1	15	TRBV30	CAWSPRTGYNYGYTF	TGTGCCTGGAGTCCCCGGACAGGGTACAACTATGGCTACACCTTC
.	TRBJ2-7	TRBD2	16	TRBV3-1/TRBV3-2	CASSQVKTSDLYEQYF	TGTGCCAGCAGCCAAGTGAAGACTAGCGACCTCTACGAGCAGTACTTC
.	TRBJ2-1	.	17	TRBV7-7	CASSLALTGLDPNEQFF	TGTGCTAGCAGCTTAGCGCTCACAGGGCTTGATCCCAATGAGCAGTTCTTC
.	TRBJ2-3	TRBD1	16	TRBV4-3	CASSQEDRGGTDTQYF	TGCGCCAGCAGCCAAGAGGACAGGGGTGGCACAGATACGCAGTATTTT
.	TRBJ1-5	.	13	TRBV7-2	CASSVKQGQPQHF	TGTGCCAGCAGCGTGAAACAGGGACAGCCCCAGCATTTT
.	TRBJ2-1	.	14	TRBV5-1	CASSEQGSYNEQFF	TGCGCCAGCAGCGAACAGGGTTCCTACAATGAGCAGTTCTTC
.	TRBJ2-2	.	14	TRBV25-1	CASSDSRNTGELFF	TGTGCCAGCAGTGACTCGAGGAACACCGGGGAGCTGTTTTTT
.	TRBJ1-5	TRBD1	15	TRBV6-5	CASSYGTDPNQPQHF	TGTGCCAGCAGTTATGGGACAGACCCCAATCAGCCCCAGCATTTT
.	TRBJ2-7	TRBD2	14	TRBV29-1	CSVASTSGRTEQYF	TGCAGCGTCGCCTCGACTAGCGGGAGGACCGAGCAGTACTTC
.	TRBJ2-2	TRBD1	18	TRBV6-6	CASSRRTGLDKLAGELFF	TGTGCCAGCAGTCGCCGGACAGGTTTAGATAAACTAGCCGGGGAGCTGTTTTTT
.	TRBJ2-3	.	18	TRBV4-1	CASSQALTGVSRTDTQYF	TGCGCCAGCAGCCAAGCCCTGACGGGGGTTTCGCGCACAGATACGCAGTATTTT
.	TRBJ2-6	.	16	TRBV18	CASSPSGDSGANVLTF	TGTGCCAGCTCACCGTCCGGAGACTCTGGGGCCAACGTCCTGACTTTC
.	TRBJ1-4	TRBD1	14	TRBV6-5	CASTRQGKDEKLFF	TGTGCCAGCACTCGACAGGGGAAAGATGAAAAACTGTTTTTT
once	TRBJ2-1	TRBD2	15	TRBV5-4	CASSLDLAEHNEQFF	TGTGCCAGCAGCTTGGATCTAGCGGAGCACAATGAGCAGTTCTTC